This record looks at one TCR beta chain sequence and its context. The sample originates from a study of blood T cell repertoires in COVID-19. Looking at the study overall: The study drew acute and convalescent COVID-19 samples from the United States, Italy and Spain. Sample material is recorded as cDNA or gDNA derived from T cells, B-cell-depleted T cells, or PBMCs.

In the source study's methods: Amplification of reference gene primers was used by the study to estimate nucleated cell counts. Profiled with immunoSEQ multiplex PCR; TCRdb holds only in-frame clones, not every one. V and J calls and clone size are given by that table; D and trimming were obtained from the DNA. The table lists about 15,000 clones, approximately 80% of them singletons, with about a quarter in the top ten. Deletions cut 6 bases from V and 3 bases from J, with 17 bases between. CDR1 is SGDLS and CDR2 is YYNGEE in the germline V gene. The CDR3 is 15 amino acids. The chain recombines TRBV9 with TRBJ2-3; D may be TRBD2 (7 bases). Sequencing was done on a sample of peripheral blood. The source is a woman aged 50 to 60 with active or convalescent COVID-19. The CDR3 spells CASTLGGGWTDTQYF. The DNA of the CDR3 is TGTGCCAGCACCCTAGGGGGGGGCTGGACAGATACGCAGTATTTT.